This TCR beta chain was obtained from a study of T cell responses to AZD1222 COVID-19 vaccine. The CDR3 totals 13 residues. Trimming took off 1 base at V and 4 bases at J, with 7 bases between the two ends. CDR1 is SGHTA and CDR2 is FQGNSA in the germline V gene. TCRdb keeps only in-frame clones here, not all; method: immunoSEQ multiplex PCR. This table holds 120,000 to 150,000 clones, roughly 90% found once. This specimen was peripheral blood, taken on day 0 of AZD1222 vaccination. The clonotype originates from an adult in good health. The chain has TRBV7-2 and TRBJ1-2; D unresolved. The CDR3: CASSLGEAYGYTF. CDR3 nucleotides: TGTGCCAGCAGCTTAGGAGAGGCCTATGGCTACACCTTC.